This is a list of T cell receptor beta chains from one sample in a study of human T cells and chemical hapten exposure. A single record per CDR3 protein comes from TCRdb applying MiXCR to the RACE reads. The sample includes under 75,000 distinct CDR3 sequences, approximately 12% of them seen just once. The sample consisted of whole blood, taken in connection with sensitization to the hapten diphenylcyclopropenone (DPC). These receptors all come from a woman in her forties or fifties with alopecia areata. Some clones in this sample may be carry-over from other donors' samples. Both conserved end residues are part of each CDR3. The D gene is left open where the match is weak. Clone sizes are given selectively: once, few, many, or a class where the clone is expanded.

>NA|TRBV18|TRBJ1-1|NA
TGTGCCAGCTCACTCTCCACGGACACTGAAGCTTTCTTT
CASSLSTDTEAFF
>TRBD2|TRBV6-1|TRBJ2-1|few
TGTGCCAGCAGTCTCCGGGGGGGCCCCCGCAATGAGCAGTTCTTC
CASSLRGGPRNEQFF
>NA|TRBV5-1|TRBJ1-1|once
TGCGCCAGCAGCTTCGACACAGGGTCTGAAGCTTTCTTT
CASSFDTGSEAFF
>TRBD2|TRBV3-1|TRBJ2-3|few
TGTGCCAGCAGCCAAAGACTAGCGGATACGCAGTATTTT
CASSQRLADTQYF
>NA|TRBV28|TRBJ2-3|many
TGTGCCAGCGGCCGTACCGATACGCAGTATTTT
CASGRTDTQYF
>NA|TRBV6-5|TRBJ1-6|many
TGTGCCAGCAGTTACTCTCGGGGAATAACCAATTCACCCCTCCACTTT
CASSYSRGITNSPLHF
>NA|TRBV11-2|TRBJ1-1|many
TGTGCCAGCAGCTTAACCAGGAACACTGAAGCTTTCTTT
CASSLTRNTEAFF
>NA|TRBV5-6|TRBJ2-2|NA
TGTGCCAGCAGCTTGGTCCCGAACACCGGGGAGCTGTTTTTT
CASSLVPNTGELFF
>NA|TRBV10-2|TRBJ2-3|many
TGCGCCAGCAAGGCAGAGTACACAGATACGCAGTATTTT
CASKAEYTDTQYF
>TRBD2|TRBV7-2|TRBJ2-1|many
TGTGCCAGCACCCGAACTAGCGGGGGGACCCTTGGCTCCTACAATGAGCAGTTCTTC
CASTRTSGGTLGSYNEQFF
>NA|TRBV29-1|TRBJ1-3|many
TGCAGCGTTGAGGGTACTGGAAACACCATATATTTT
CSVEGTGNTIYF
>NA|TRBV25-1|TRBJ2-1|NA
TGTGCCAGCAGAAAAGCGGGTGAGCAGTTCTTC
CASRKAGEQFF
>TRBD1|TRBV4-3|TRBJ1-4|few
TGCGCCAGCAGCCAAGATGGGACAGGGGGAGAAAAACTGTTTTTT
CASSQDGTGGEKLFF
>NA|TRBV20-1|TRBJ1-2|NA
TGCAGAGTTGGAAACTATGGCTACACCTTC
CRVGNYGYTF
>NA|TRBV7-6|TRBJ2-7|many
TGTGCCAGCAGCCCAACGCCAGGGACCTACGAGCAGTACTTC
CASSPTPGTYEQYF
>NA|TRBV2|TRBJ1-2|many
TGTGCCAGCAGTGACCGGGGCAGGAGCTATGGCTACACCTTC
CASSDRGRSYGYTF
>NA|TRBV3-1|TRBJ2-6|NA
TGTGCCAGCATTTTCCAACGCATTTCTCCGAGGGGATCTGGGGCCAACGTCCTGACTTTC
CASIFQRISPRGSGANVLTF
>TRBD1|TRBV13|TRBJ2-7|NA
TGTGCCAGCAGTCCAACGGGACAGGGTCACTACGAGCAGTACTTC
CASSPTGQGHYEQYF
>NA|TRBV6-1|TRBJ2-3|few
TGTGCCAGCAGTGAAGCTATCACCACAGATACGCAGTATTTT
CASSEAITTDTQYF
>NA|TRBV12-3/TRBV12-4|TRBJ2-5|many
TGTGCCAGCAGTTTTTTAGGGGCCGGAGAGACCCAGTACTTC
CASSFLGAGETQYF
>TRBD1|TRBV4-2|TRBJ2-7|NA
TGTGCCAGCAGCCAGACGACAGGGAAACCTGCCTACGAGCAGTACTTC
CASSQTTGKPAYEQYF
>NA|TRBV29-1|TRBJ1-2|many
TGCAGCGTTCCCGAACCCGACAGGAATAACTATGGCTACACCTTC
CSVPEPDRNNYGYTF
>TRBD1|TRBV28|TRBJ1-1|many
TGTGCCAGCAGTTTTCTGACAGGGCGGACTGAAGCTTTCTTT
CASSFLTGRTEAFF
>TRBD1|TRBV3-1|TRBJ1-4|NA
TGTGCCAGCAGCCAAGCAGGGGGGTCTGAAAAACTGTTTTTT
CASSQAGGSEKLFF
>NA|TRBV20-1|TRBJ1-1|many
TGCAGTGCTATTCGGAACACTGAAGCTTTCTTT
CSAIRNTEAFF
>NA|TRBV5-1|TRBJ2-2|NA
TGCGCCAGCAGCCTCCAGGGGGGCACCGGGGAGCTGTTTTTT
CASSLQGGTGELFF
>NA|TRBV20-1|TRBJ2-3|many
TGCAGTGCTAGACGCACGGACATCACAGATACGCAGTATTTT
CSARRTDITDTQYF
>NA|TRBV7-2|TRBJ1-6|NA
TGTGCCAGCAGCTCCCGGGTAGACTCACCCCTCCACTTT
CASSSRVDSPLHF
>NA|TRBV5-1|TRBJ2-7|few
TGCGCCAGCAGCTCTGGGACGGCGGCGGTCGAGCAGTACTTC
CASSSGTAAVEQYF